These T cell receptor beta chains were read from a single sample in a study of blood T cell repertoires in COVID-19. Here immunoSEQ multiplex PCR was the method, and the copy in TCRdb shows in-frame clones only, minus some. Here the sample spans 300,000 to 450,000 clones, roughly 89% being singletons. The sample taken for sequencing was peripheral blood. The receptors come from a woman aged 60-75 years with COVID-19, enrolled during active disease. CDR3s include the opening cysteine and the closing phenylalanine or tryptophan. The order of the fields is clone size, D gene, J gene, V gene, CDR3 protein, CDR3 DNA. A D gene is named only where the DNA matches it firmly. The size entry is marked missing in some rows and otherwise reads once, few, many or a size class.

. TRBD1 TRBJ2-7 TRBV5-1 CASSPVADRGNDEQYF TGCGCCAGCAGCCCCGTGGCGGACAGGGGAAACGACGAGCAGTACTTC
once TRBD1 TRBJ2-7 TRBV23-1 CASSQRWDRRYEQYF TGCGCCAGCAGTCAACGATGGGACAGGCGGTACGAGCAGTACTTC
. TRBD2 TRBJ2-5 TRBV19 CASSDGGAQETQYF TGTGCCAGTAGTGACGGGGGGGCCCAAGAGACCCAGTACTTC
once . TRBJ1-1 TRBV25-1 CASRGVTEAFF TGTGCCAGCAGAGGAGTCACTGAAGCTTTCTTT
. . TRBJ1-2 TRBV12-3/TRBV12-4 CASSLSDYGYTF TGTGCCAGCAGTTTATCAGACTATGGCTACACCTTC
. . TRBJ1-5 TRBV12-3/TRBV12-4 CASSPGIQPQHF TGTGCCAGCAGTCCCGGGATACAGCCCCAGCATTTT
. TRBD2 TRBJ2-7 TRBV20-1 CSASGHGGGSYEQYF TGCAGTGCTAGTGGGCACGGGGGGGGCTCCTACGAGCAGTACTTC
. TRBD1 TRBJ1-4 TRBV6-5 CASSYGQGGEKLFF TGTGCCAGCAGTTACGGACAGGGGGGTGAAAAACTGTTTTTT
. . TRBJ1-2 TRBV5-1 CASSIDMVAGYTF TGCGCCAGCAGCATAGACATGGTGGCTGGCTACACCTTC
. . TRBJ1-5 TRBV6-2/TRBV6-3 CASSYSGFRGNQPQHF TGTGCCAGCAGTTATTCGGGGTTTCGGGGCAATCAGCCCCAGCATTTT
. TRBD1 TRBJ1-1 TRBV5-1 CASSGQGFATEAFF TGCGCCAGCAGCGGACAGGGGTTCGCCACTGAAGCTTTCTTT
. . TRBJ2-5 TRBV7-3 CASSLLSTGETQYF TGTGCCAGCAGCCTTCTCTCGACTGGAGAGACCCAGTACTTC
once . TRBJ1-3 TRBV2 CASSTYRDGNTIYF TGTGCCAGCAGTACCTACAGGGATGGAAACACCATATATTTT
few . TRBJ2-7 TRBV29-1 CSVRVGWYEQYF TGCAGCGTGAGGGTGGGGTGGTACGAGCAGTACTTC
. TRBD1 TRBJ1-3 TRBV7-9 CASSPKGGQGPPGNTIYF TGTGCCAGCAGCCCAAAAGGGGGACAGGGCCCCCCTGGAAACACCATATATTTT
. TRBD1 TRBJ1-2 TRBV24-1 CATTPFIETGETKGYGYTF TGTGCCACCACACCGTTTATCGAGACAGGGGAAACAAAAGGCTATGGCTACACCTTC
. . TRBJ1-6 TRBV14 CASSFLGGAENSPLHF TGTGCCAGCAGCTTCCTAGGAGGGGCGGAGAATTCACCCCTCCACTTT
. . TRBJ1-1 TRBV6-5 CASSLSRGEAFF TGTGCCAGCAGCCTCTCACGAGGTGAAGCTTTCTTT
. TRBD1 TRBJ1-5 TRBV9 CASLLHGTNRGCNQPQHF TGTGCCAGCCTTCTGCATGGCACTAACAGGGGGTGCAATCAGCCCCAGCATTTT
. . TRBJ2-1 TRBV12-3/TRBV12-4 CASGRRRDNEQFF TGTGCCAGCGGGAGGAGGAGGGACAATGAGCAGTTCTTC
. TRBD1 TRBJ1-5 TRBV18 CASSRGDRGYQPQHF TGTGCCAGCTCACGGGGGGACAGGGGGTATCAGCCCCAGCATTTT
. TRBD2 TRBJ2-5 TRBV19 CASSMLSGGDETQYF TGTGCCAGTAGTATGCTTAGCGGGGGGGACGAGACCCAGTACTTC
. . TRBJ2-1 TRBV11-3 CASSRGGRAIGSYNEQFF TGTGCCAGCAGCCGCGGCGGCAGGGCAATAGGGTCCTACAATGAGCAGTTCTTC
. TRBD1 TRBJ1-2 TRBV7-8 CASSLGTASNYGYTF TGTGCCAGCAGCCTAGGGACAGCCTCTAACTATGGCTACACCTTC
. . TRBJ1-2 TRBV6-5 CASSSTGNYGYTF TGTGCCAGCAGTTCAACAGGGAACTATGGCTACACCTTC
. TRBD2 TRBJ2-5 TRBV7-7 CASSLALAGGQETQYF TGTGCCAGCAGCTTAGCTCTAGCGGGGGGCCAAGAGACCCAGTACTTC
. . TRBJ1-3 TRBV7-9 CASSLDRNTIYF TGTGCCAGCAGCTTGGACAGAAACACCATATATTTT
. . TRBJ2-7 TRBV4-1 CASSRTATYEQYF TGCGCCAGCAGCCGGACAGCTACCTACGAGCAGTACTTC
. . TRBJ2-5 TRBV5-6 CASSSTQGGETQYF TGTGCCAGCAGCTCGACTCAGGGGGGAGAGACCCAGTACTTC
few . TRBJ1-5 TRBV28 CASSLGGRGGNQPQHF TGTGCCAGCAGTTTAGGTGGTCGGGGGGGCAATCAGCCCCAGCATTTT
. TRBD2 TRBJ2-1 TRBV6-6 CASSQSWTSGGYNEQFF TGTGCCAGCAGTCAAAGTTGGACTAGCGGGGGGTACAATGAGCAGTTCTTC
. TRBD1 TRBJ1-2 TRBV19 CASSTGRDRVYGYTF TGTGCCAGTAGTACGGGCCGGGACAGGGTATATGGCTACACCTTC
. . TRBJ1-3 TRBV28 CASSLWGSSGNTIYF TGTGCCAGCAGTTTATGGGGCAGCTCTGGAAACACCATATATTTT
few TRBD1 TRBJ1-2 TRBV4-2 CASSGDRDYGYTF TGTGCCAGCAGCGGGGACAGGGACTATGGCTACACCTTC